The rows below give T cell receptor beta chains drawn from one sample of a study of Tregs in tolerant kidney transplant recipients. Assay used: immunoSEQ multiplex PCR; TCRdb lists only in-frame clones, some missing. Here the sample spans approximately 260,000 clones, 80% to 85% being singletons. Sequencing input: CD4+ T cells from blood. The receptors here all came from a human donor in good health. CDR3s include the opening cysteine and the closing phenylalanine or tryptophan.

V gene: TRBV19
CDR3 protein: CASSPPTGANYGYTF

V gene: TRBV2
CDR3 protein: CASSVQGKDTEAFF

V gene: TRBV6-1
CDR3 protein: CASSEGGFSYEQYF

V gene: TRBV5-1
CDR3 protein: CASSDGQGAQNEQYF

V gene: TRBV27
CDR3 protein: CASSPGQWYGYTF

V gene: TRBV2
CDR3 protein: CASSVRTSGYNEQFF

V gene: TRBV11-2
CDR3 protein: CASSPGTGGPQHF

V gene: TRBV4-2
CDR3 protein: CASRGADTDTQYF

V gene: TRBV5-1
CDR3 protein: CASSLVGSTDTQYF

V gene: TRBV11-2
CDR3 protein: CASSFSAGTNYGYTF

V gene: TRBV18
CDR3 protein: CASSPRGQATNYGYTF

V gene: TRBV11-2
CDR3 protein: CASSLGRGRDYTDTQYF

V gene: TRBV5-1
CDR3 protein: CASSPRGANLPPYEQYF

V gene: TRBV19
CDR3 protein: CASTVASTGANVLTF

V gene: TRBV11-3
CDR3 protein: CASSWSGTNQETQYF

V gene: TRBV11-2
CDR3 protein: CASSPAQTNEKLFF

V gene: TRBV5-1
CDR3 protein: CASSWMGGRTNTEAFF

V gene: TRBV29-1
CDR3 protein: CSVEGGSHYEQYF

V gene: TRBV6-5
CDR3 protein: CASSEGAGNTIYF

V gene: TRBV5-6
CDR3 protein: CASSLVGAYNEQFF

V gene: TRBV7-9
CDR3 protein: CASSFTGGEQFF

V gene: TRBV15
CDR3 protein: CATSRFPGPEAFF

V gene: TRBV15
CDR3 protein: CATSRDRTSATKQYF

V gene: TRBV27
CDR3 protein: CASSLGAGRPSSTGELFF

V gene: TRBV5-5
CDR3 protein: CASSPTKENIQYF

V gene: TRBV5-5
CDR3 protein: CASSPKGSEKLFF

V gene: TRBV29-1
CDR3 protein: CSVPTDSLDTQYF

V gene: TRBV5-1
CDR3 protein: CASSSGAGGGEKLFF

V gene: TRBV5-1
CDR3 protein: CASSLGLDQIKNIQYF

V gene: TRBV7-6
CDR3 protein: CASSTRGINEQFF

V gene: TRBV2
CDR3 protein: CASSEAGGMYAGELFF

V gene: TRBV7-3
CDR3 protein: CASSNPGANVLTF

V gene: TRBV4-1
CDR3 protein: CASSQGVFNLGPGRTDTQYF

V gene: TRBV7-9
CDR3 protein: CASRHLPGQLNTEAFF

V gene: TRBV5-5
CDR3 protein: CASSLGQTSTNEKLFF

V gene: TRBV25-1
CDR3 protein: CASSEYQRAEKLFF